These 8 T cell receptor beta chains came from one sample sequenced in a study of shared clonotypes between healthy human individuals. The data were produced by immunoSEQ multiplex PCR, yet TCRdb's version contains in-frame clones alone and is incomplete. The table shows about 980,000 clones, with 60% to 85% occurring only once. Sequences were obtained from memory CD4+ T cells sorted from blood. Subset: CD45RA-negative fraction. All receptors derive from a young man in good health.

The chain links TRBV30 to TRBJ2-7; TRBD2 matches at 8 bases. Unmatched junction bases numbered 7, after V lost 6 bases and J lost 3 bases. The CDR3 has 13 residues. Germline V lookup: CDR1 GTSNPN, CDR2 SVGIG (reference sequence). Written as DNA, the CDR3 is TGTGCCTGTACCAGCGGGAGTGGCTACGAGCAGTACTTC. Residues: CACTSGSGYEQYF.

This chain connects TRBV28 to TRBJ2-3, with 10 nucleotides matching TRBD1. The CDR3 is made up of 17 amino acids. V was pared by 2 bases and J by 5 bases, with 10 bases of the junction left unmatched. The V gene's germline CDR1 is MDHEN and CDR2 SYDVKM. CDR3 amino acids: CASSLLSVTGGRDTQYF. The DNA of the CDR3 is TGTGCCAGCAGTTTACTCTCAGTGACAGGGGGCCGAGATACGCAGTATTTT.

This chain links TRBV28 with TRBJ1-2; a weak D match, TRBD1 (5 bases). The ends were cut back, 5 bases at V and 4 bases at J, with 17 bases in the middle. The CDR3 is made up of 15 amino acids. CDR1 is MDHEN, CDR2 SYDVKM, per germline. The CDR3 is CASSQGGQSSYGYTF. As DNA, the CDR3 is TGTGCCAGCAGTCAGGGTGGGCAGTCCTCCTATGGCTACACCTTC.

This clone has just a few counts. The chain has TRBV10-3 and TRBJ1-1, with D uncertain. The CDR3 contains 12 residues. Germline CDR1 reads ENHRY; CDR2 reads SYGVKD. The V end lost 11 bases, the J end lost 0 bases, and 10 bases lay between the germline ends. This CDR3 reads CAAHGLNTEAFF. CDR3 in DNA: TGTGCCGCCCATGGGCTGAACACTGAAGCTTTCTTT.

This sequence joins TRBV2 and TRBJ1-1; D gene unclear. Looked up from germline, CDR1 is SNHLY and CDR2 is FYNNEI. The CDR3 length is 13 residues. V lost 4 bases, J lost 5 bases, and 11 bases lay in between. As DNA, the CDR3 is TGTGCCAGCAGTGTAAACCTTGTAACTGAAGCTTTCTTT. This codes for CASSVNLVTEAFF.

Of note for this clone: This CDR3 is also generated by other DNA sequences in the sample. J is TRBJ1-1 and V is TRBV7-9; 9 bases match TRBD1. V trimming: 3 bases; J trimming: 6 bases; junction bases outside the gene matches: 5. CDR3 length equals 14 residues. The germline gives CDR1 SEHNR, CDR2 FQNEAQ (reference sequence). CDR3 sequence reads: CASSLGQGRAEAFF. CDR3 sequence (DNA): TGTGCCAGCAGCTTGGGACAGGGAAGGGCTGAAGCTTTCTTT.

The V call is TRBV6-6, the J call TRBJ2-2, with D possibly being TRBD1 (7 bases). The germline V gene encodes CDR1 MNHNY and CDR2 SVGAGI (reference sequence). The V end lost 5 bases, the J end lost 4 bases, and 14 bases lay between the germline ends. The CDR3 runs 15 residues. The CDR3 loop is CASSNRQGGTGELFF. The CDR3 nucleotides are TGTGCCAGCAGTAACCGACAGGGAGGCACCGGGGAGCTGTTTTTT.

This chain joins TRBV5-1 and TRBJ1-4; D perhaps matches TRBD1 (6 bases). Germline V gives CDR1 SGHRS, CDR2 YFSETQ. Trimming left V 0 bases short and J 0 bases short, with 18 bases between. CDR3 length: 19 residues. CDR3 bases: TGCGCCAGCAGCTTGGCTCCAAGGACAGCTCTTGCAACTAATGAAAAACTGTTTTTT. The encoded protein is CASSLAPRTALATNEKLFF.